The entry below gives a single TCR beta chain sequence along with its context. Use of 60 Vbeta and 13 Jbeta primers characterized the PCR. Study processing details: Roughly 11 million of the about 80 million unique TCR beta chains counted in a later analysis were shared. TCRdb's copy holds only in-frame clones and misses some; the assay was immunoSEQ multiplex PCR. V and J calls and clone size are as listed in that table; D and trimming were resolved from the DNA. In the table there are some 220,000 clones, roughly 78% of which are singletons. V trimming: 2 bases; J trimming: 0 bases; junction bases outside the gene matches: 16. CDR3 length: 21 amino acids. The germline CDR1 and CDR2 sequences are SGHVS and FNYEAQ. This specimen belongs to a study of cytomegalovirus exposure and HLA in healthy donors.

The source of this sequence is a boy aged 5-17 years in good health and CMV-seronegative. V and J are TRBV7-6 and TRBJ2-2; 9 bases match TRBD2. What was sequenced was PBMCs. CDR3 bases: TGTGCCAGCAGCTTATCGGGGCCGGCTAGCGGGATATACACGAACACCGGGGAGCTGTTTTTT. This sequence encodes CASSLSGPASGIYTNTGELFF.